The 26 T cell receptor beta chains below come from one sample, sequenced in a study of CD8+ T cells in alopecia areata (dated 2018 in TCRdb). The library was made by the immunoSEQ multiplex PCR assay. RNA was extracted from all samples and reverse transcribed into cDNA as template for TCR sequencing. In its TCRdb copy, this immuneACCESS table keeps in-frame sequences only and misses some clones. Where compared with another copy, unresolved V genes explain less than half of these, and the others have no known cause. For this sample the table gives roughly 100,000 clones, of which 55% were detected only once. The ten largest clones represent 7.5% to 9% of the sample. Input material: CD4+ T cells sorted from blood. The receptor set was obtained from a human donor in good health.

The chain employs TRBV7-8 and TRBJ1-5; D gene unclear. V shed 2 bases and J shed 5 bases, with 4 bases lying between them. CDR3 length equals 12 residues. The germline gives CDR1 SGHVS, CDR2 FQNEAQ. CDR3 nucleotides: TGTGCCAGCAGCTTAATAGATCAGCCCCAGCATTTT. As protein: CASSLIDQPQHF.

This clone was picked up one time. This chain uses TRBV5-6 with TRBJ1-2; the D is unclear. Germline V gene sequence: CDR1 SGHDT, CDR2 YYEEEE. Trimming took off 2 bases at V and 11 bases at J, with 13 bases between the two ends. This CDR3 spans 12 amino acids. The CDR3 here is CASSFSSRVYTF. The CDR3 DNA reads TGTGCCAGCAGCTTTTCAAGCAGAGTTTACACCTTC.

A few counts support this clone. The same CDR3 is also encoded by other DNA sequences in this sample. V and J are TRBV9 and TRBJ2-1, with TRBD2 identical over 7 bases. The CDR3 length is 15 residues. Germline V gene data show CDR1 as SGDLS and CDR2 as YYNGEE. V was clipped by 4 bases and J by 1 base; unmatched bases: 5. Here the CDR3 DNA reads TGTGCCAGCAGCCCGCGACTAGCTTCCTACAATGAGCAGTTCTTC. Its protein product is CASSPRLASYNEQFF.

The chain couples TRBV5-1 to TRBJ2-1, with 7 bases identical to TRBD1. Germline CDR1 reads SGHRS; CDR2 reads YFSETQ. V trimming: 3 bases; J trimming: 7 bases; junction bases outside the gene matches: 7. The length of the CDR3 is 14 residues. The CDR3 DNA reads TGCGCCAGCAGCTCGCAGACAGGGATGAATGAGCAGTTCTTC. Its protein product is CASSSQTGMNEQFF. Full variable domain (remainder filled in from reference TRBV5-1 and TRBJ2-1): KAGVTQTPRYLIKTRGQQVTLSCSPISGHRSVSWYQQTPGQGLQFLFEYFSETQRNKGNFPGRFSGRQFSNSRSEMNVSTLELGDSALYLCASSSQTGMNEQFFGPGTRLTVL.

The chain is built from TRBV4-2 and TRBJ2-6; 8 bases are a match to TRBD1. This CDR3 region has 16 residues. The J segment lost 2 bases and the V segment lost 5 bases, leaving 5 bases of the junction unmatched. From germline, CDR1 is LGHNA and CDR2 YNFKEQ. CDR3 residues: CASSYRGTAGANVLTF. The CDR3 bases are TGTGCCAGCAGCTACAGGGGGACAGCTGGGGCCAACGTCCTGACTTTC.

In its sample, this clone was seen a few times. The rearrangement uses TRBV11-2 and TRBJ1-1; tentative D call: TRBD1 (5 bases). Germline-derived CDR1 and CDR2 are SGHAT and FQNNGV. V was clipped by 3 bases and J by 4 bases, with 15 bases between them. The CDR3 has 15 residues. CDR3 nucleotide sequence: TGTGCCAGCAGCTTCTTTTCAGGGAAAATCACTGAAGCTTTCTTT. Translating gives CASSFFSGKITEAFF.

The V and J genes are TRBV25-1 and TRBJ1-2, with 9 bases aligning to TRBD1. After removal of 4 bases from V and 4 bases from J, the junction contained 10 bases not matched to a gene. Per the germline V gene, CDR1 is MGHDK and CDR2 is SYGVNS. The CDR3 contains 16 residues. CDR3 bases: TGTGCCAGCAGTGCCCGACAGGGACAGGGAATCTATGGCTACACCTTC. It yields the protein CASSARQGQGIYGYTF.

The chain employs TRBV15 and TRBJ2-3, with D perhaps TRBD1 (5 bases). Trimming took off 1 base at V and 0 bases at J, with 17 bases between the two ends. This CDR3 is 18 amino acids long. Per germline, CDR1 LNHNV and CDR2 YYDKDF (reference sequence). The CDR3 loop reads CATSRVGTGEASTDTQYF. The CDR3 DNA follows: TGTGCCACCAGCAGAGTTGGAACAGGAGAAGCTAGCACAGATACGCAGTATTTT.

The chain is built from TRBV30 and TRBJ1-1, with D hard to call. The CDR3 totals 13 residues. V dropped 2 bases and J dropped 6 bases, with 13 bases sitting between them. Germline CDR1 is GTSNPN and CDR2 is SVGIG (reference sequence). The CDR3 reads CAWSILSQPEAFF. The CDR3 nucleotides read TGTGCCTGGAGTATTTTATCCCAACCTGAAGCTTTCTTT.

The chain is built from TRBV5-1 and TRBJ2-5; no clear D gene. V dropped 7 bases and J dropped 3 bases, with 7 bases sitting between them. The length of the CDR3 is 11 residues. The germline V gene has CDR1 SGHRS and CDR2 YFSETQ. CDR3 bases: TGCGCCAGCGGGCTAGAAGAGACCCAGTACTTC. Residues: CASGLEETQYF.

The rearrangement joins TRBV6-5 to TRBJ1-6, with 9 bases lining up with TRBD1. The CDR3 contains 15 residues. Germline CDR1 MNHEY, CDR2 SVGAGI. The ends lost 3 bases at V and 7 bases at J; junction bases unmatched: 4. The CDR3 sequence is CASSYGTGRNSPLHF. The CDR3 nucleotides are TGTGCCAGCAGTTATGGGACAGGGCGGAATTCACCCCTCCACTTT.

The chain has TRBV30 and TRBJ2-2; D is undetermined. Germline assignment: CDR1 GTSNPN and CDR2 SVGIG (reference sequence). V lost 4 bases to trimming and J lost 5 bases, with 8 bases between them. This CDR3 has 12 residues. CDR3 DNA sequence: TGTGCCTGGAACCCAGGTACCGGGGAGCTGTTTTTT. This sequence encodes CAWNPGTGELFF.

This rearrangement joins TRBV7-8 to TRBJ2-4; D is unresolved. The ends were cut back, 1 base at V and 4 bases at J, with 14 bases in the middle. The germline V gene encodes CDR1 SGHVS and CDR2 FQNEAQ. This CDR3 has 16 residues. CDR3 in DNA: TGTGCCAGCAGCTTAGAATCCAATTACCCAAAAAACATTCAGTACTTC. Its translation: CASSLESNYPKNIQYF.

This clone was observed a few times. V and J are TRBV29-1 and TRBJ2-3, with D possibly called TRBD1 or TRBD2 (6 bases each). This CDR3 has 16 residues. Germline V gives CDR1 SQVTM, CDR2 ANQGSEA. Trimming took 7 bases from V and 0 from J, leaving 20 bases between them. The CDR3 spells CSGNGGTTSSTDTQYF. The CDR3 region has the DNA TGCAGCGGGAACGGGGGCACCACCTCTAGCACAGATACGCAGTATTTT.

There are a few counts of this clone. This chain links TRBV29-1 with TRBJ2-3, with D maybe TRBD2 (5 bases). V was shortened by 3 bases and J by 0 bases, with 10 bases between the two germline ends. This CDR3 spans 14 amino acids. In germline, CDR1 is SQVTM, CDR2 ANQGSEA. CDR3 nucleotides: TGCAGCGTTGACAGCGGACCTAGCACAGATACGCAGTATTTT. It encodes CSVDSGPSTDTQYF.

The gene calls are TRBV25-1 and TRBJ1-6, with 11 positions matching TRBD1. The CDR3 has 16 residues. Germline V CDR1 and CDR2: MGHDK, SYGVNS. J lost 13 bases, V lost 8 bases, and 16 bases had no gene match. The CDR3 DNA sequence: TGTGCCAGCGCAGGTCACGGGACAGGGGGTCGTAGGCCCCTCCACTTT. It translates to CASAGHGTGGRRPLHF.

The CDR3 protein is CASRLAGGRTQETQYF. The DNA of the CDR3 is TGTGCCAGCAGGCTAGCGGGGGGGAGAACGCAAGAGACCCAGTACTTC. The chain links TRBV2 to TRBJ2-5, with TRBD2 identical over 12 bases. The trim removed 6 bases at V and 2 bases at J, leaving 7 bases unmatched. The CDR3 sequence is 16 residues long. Looked up from germline, CDR1 is SNHLY and CDR2 is FYNNEI.

This clone appeared a single time. Other nucleotide sequences in the sample specify the same CDR3. The chain employs TRBV7-2 and TRBJ2-6; D gene uncertain. CDR3 size: 15 residues. V lost 1 base, J lost 0 bases, and 4 bases lay in between. CDR1 and CDR2 (germline): SGHTA, FQGNSA. The CDR3 DNA is TGTGCCAGCAGCTTAGGGGGCTCTGGGGCCAACGTCCTGACTTTC. Translation: CASSLGGSGANVLTF.

The chain carries TRBV5-1 and TRBJ2-3; tentatively, D is TRBD2 (7 bases). The V and J ends lost 0 bases and 2 bases respectively, with 10 bases between them. CDR3 length: 15 residues. Germline values: CDR1 SGHRS, CDR2 YFSETQ. The CDR3 sequence is CASSLDRGATDTQYF. In DNA, the CDR3 is TGCGCCAGCAGCTTGGACCGGGGGGCCACAGATACGCAGTATTTT.

This rearrangement joins TRBV30 to TRBJ2-7; D is ambiguous. This CDR3 is 13 amino acids long. Trimming left V 2 bases short and J 7 bases short, with 15 bases between. Germline-derived CDR1 and CDR2 are GTSNPN and SVGIG (reference sequence). CDR3 nucleotide sequence: TGTGCCTGGAGTCCAGGTCTTACCTCGGAGCAGTACTTC. As protein: CAWSPGLTSEQYF. The full variable domain, completed using reference TRBV30 and TRBJ2-7, is SQTIHQWPATLVQPVGSPLSLECTVEGTSNPNLYWYRQAAGRGLQLLFYSVGIGQISSEVPQNLSASRPQDRQFILSSKKLLLSDSGFYLCAWSPGLTSEQYFGPGTRLTVT.

V and J are TRBV29-1 and TRBJ2-1; either TRBD1 or TRBD2 may fit D (5 bases each). The CDR3 runs 13 residues. The V gene's germline CDR1 is SQVTM and CDR2 ANQGSEA. V was shortened by 5 bases and J by 13 bases, with 21 bases between the two germline ends. CDR3 DNA sequence: TGCAGCGTTATGGGGCGGACTGGCAACGTTCAGTTCTTC. Translating it yields CSVMGRTGNVQFF.

CDR3 nucleotide sequence: TGTGCCTGGAGTGTAAGTCCTACCTACGAGCAGTACTTC. Residues: CAWSVSPTYEQYF. The chain carries TRBV30 and TRBJ2-7; D gene ambiguous. Germline V gene lookup returns CDR1 GTSNPN and CDR2 SVGIG (reference sequence). Trimming pared 0 bases from V and 2 bases from J, leaving 8 bases between. This CDR3 has 13 residues.

The chain recombines TRBV9 with TRBJ1-4; D uncertain. Trimming removed 0 bases from V and 5 bases from J, with 11 bases in between. The CDR3 has 15 amino acids. CDR1 is SGDLS, CDR2 YYNGEE, per germline. CDR3: CASSVAAGINEKLFF. The CDR3 region has the DNA TGTGCCAGCAGCGTAGCAGCCGGGATCAATGAAAAACTGTTTTTT.

The rearrangement links TRBV29-1 to TRBJ1-5, with a tentative D call TRBD1 (6 bases). CDR1 and CDR2 (germline): SQVTM, ANQGSEA. This CDR3 is built from 17 residues. V shed 4 bases and J shed 0 bases, with 19 bases lying between them. As DNA, the CDR3 is TGCAGCGTTGTGACCCCCAGGGGATGGGGTAGCAATCAGCCCCAGCATTTT. Amino acid sequence: CSVVTPRGWGSNQPQHF.

This chain links TRBV30 with TRBJ1-6; D not resolved. The V end was cut by 1 base, the J end by 11 bases, with 9 bases between. Germline lookup yields CDR1 GTSNPN and CDR2 SVGIG (reference sequence). This CDR3 has 12 residues. CDR3 DNA: TGTGCCTGGAGTGCCAGGTTTACACCCCTCCACTTT. It is translated as CAWSARFTPLHF.

The V and J genes are TRBV5-1 and TRBJ1-2; no clear D. Germline V CDR1 and CDR2: SGHRS, YFSETQ. The CDR3 consists of 13 residues. With 0 bases removed from V and 6 bases from J, the gap between germline ends came to 9 bases. Here the CDR3 reads CASSLAGRDGYTF. The DNA for the CDR3 is TGCGCCAGCAGCTTGGCCGGGAGGGATGGCTACACCTTC.